A single sample gave rise to the 6 T cell receptor beta chains below, sequenced in a study of cytomegalovirus exposure and HLA in healthy donors. PCR employed 60 Vbeta and 13 Jbeta primers. Assay: immunoSEQ multiplex PCR; the TCRdb copy retains only in-frame clones and omits some. The sample contains 150,000 to 200,000 clones, roughly 83% of which appear only once. Sequenced material: PBMCs. These receptors were taken from a boy younger than 10 in good health and CMV-seronegative.

This chain links TRBV9 with TRBJ1-6; 10 bases are shared with TRBD1. V dropped 4 bases and J dropped 4; count of bases not matched to a gene: 14. The length of the CDR3 is 19 residues. Germline CDR1 SGDLS, CDR2 YYNGEE. CDR3 loop: CASSPGQGPVPGYNSPLHF. The CDR3 region has the DNA TGTGCCAGCAGCCCGGGACAGGGGCCCGTCCCCGGTTATAATTCACCCCTCCACTTT.

The chain employs TRBV12-5 and TRBJ1-4; D call uncertain. The germline V gene encodes CDR1 LGHNT and CDR2 FRNRAP. V dropped 6 bases and J dropped 8 bases, with 19 bases sitting between them. The CDR3 contains 15 residues. The CDR3 DNA is TGTGCTAGTGGGACTTCCGGGGTCTGGAACGAAAAACTGTTTTTT. Translation: CASGTSGVWNEKLFF.

The rearrangement uses TRBV19 and TRBJ2-1; weak D call: TRBD2 (7 bases). The CDR3 has 16 residues. In germline, CDR1 is LNHDA, CDR2 SQIVND (reference sequence). Deletions cut 2 bases from V and 5 bases from J, with 16 bases between. The DNA of the CDR3 is TGTGCCAGTAGTATAAATCGGGGGGCCAGGGACAATGAGCAGTTCTTC. It is translated as CASSINRGARDNEQFF.

The chain uses TRBV2 and TRBJ1-4; D is unresolved. Germline values: CDR1 SNHLY, CDR2 FYNNEI. Trimming removed 8 bases at V and 2 bases at J, with 12 bases between. CDR3 length: 14 amino acids. The CDR3 loop reads CASDIGFTNEKLFF. Here the CDR3 DNA reads TGTGCCAGCGATATTGGCTTTACTAATGAAAAACTGTTTTTT.

The CDR3 DNA sequence: TGTGCCAGCAGCTACGGGGGGTCCCAAGAGACCCAGTACTTC. This encodes CASSYGGSQETQYF. The chain is built from TRBV6-6 and TRBJ2-5; 7 nucleotides match TRBD2. The CDR3 has 14 residues. The trim removed 6 bases at V and 1 base at J, leaving 5 bases unmatched. Germline V gives CDR1 MNHNY, CDR2 SVGAGI (reference sequence).

The V and J genes are TRBV6-5 and TRBJ2-6; D perhaps matches TRBD2 (6 bases). The CDR3 runs to 16 residues. The V gene lost 6 bases and the J gene lost 2 bases, with 14 bases spanning the gap. Germline lookup yields CDR1 MNHEY and CDR2 SVGAGI. CDR3 residues: CASSYPSGAGANVLTF. The CDR3 DNA is TGTGCCAGCAGCTACCCTTCGGGGGCTGGGGCCAACGTCCTGACTTTC.